These 14 T cell receptor beta chains came from one sample sequenced in a study of post-analysis software for immune sequencing data. Study results and limitations: TRBV5-6, TRBV5-1 and TRBV20-1 were among roughly 5 TRBV segments more frequent in patients than controls.

The antigens for these receptors are not known. The TCR beta cDNA libraries carried unique molecular identifiers. TCRdb ran MiXCR on the PCR reads and lists one entry per CDR3 protein. This sample yields some 260,000 distinct CDR3 sequences, of which 35% to 40% are seen a single time; around 5.2% belongs to the top ten. The sequencing sample was made of blood. These receptors originate from a girl between 10 and 17 years old with multiple sclerosis.

This chain joins TRBV12-3 or TRBV12-4 and TRBJ2-1, with D unresolved. The CDR3 loop spans 13 amino acids. With 3 bases removed from V and 6 bases from J, the gap between germline ends came to 9 bases. CDR3 nucleotides: TGTGCCAGCAGTTTTAGGTTTGGCAATGAGCAGTTCTTC. Amino acid sequence: CASSFRFGNEQFF.

This clonotype was seen repeatedly, ten times or more. The chain couples TRBV7-3 to TRBJ2-6, with a possible D match to TRBD2 (5 bases). Trimming pared 6 bases from V and 2 bases from J, leaving 14 bases between. Germline V gene data show CDR1 as SGHTA and CDR2 as FQGTGA. The CDR3 spans 16 residues. DNA of the CDR3: TGTGCCAGCAGTGCTACCGCGGGCACTGGGGCCAACGTCCTGACTTTC. Amino acids: CASSATAGTGANVLTF.

This clonotype was detected many times. The chain employs TRBV20-1 and TRBJ1-2; TRBD1 matches at 7 bases. The CDR3 has 11 residues. The trim removed 5 bases at V and 4 bases at J, leaving 1 base unmatched. Germline assignment: CDR1 DFQATT and CDR2 SNEGSKA (reference sequence). The CDR3 sequence: CSARDSYGYTF. CDR3 nucleotide sequence: TGCAGTGCTCGGGACAGCTATGGCTACACCTTC.

This clonotype was found once. The rearrangement joins TRBV10-3 to TRBJ2-1; weak D call: TRBD2 (5 bases). Trimming removed 10 bases from V and 6 bases from J, with 19 bases in between. CDR1 and CDR2 (germline): ENHRY, SYGVKD. The CDR3 has 14 residues. CDR3 residues: CATSANFEGNEQFF. DNA of the CDR3: TGTGCCACCAGCGCCAACTTTGAGGGCAATGAGCAGTTCTTC.

This clonotype was picked up many times. The CDR3 nucleotides read TGCGCCAGCAGCCGTCGAGCGGGGAGCACAGATACGCAGTATTTT. Protein product: CASSRRAGSTDTQYF. The V and J genes are TRBV5-1 and TRBJ2-3, with 7 bases fitting TRBD2. This CDR3 has 15 residues. Germline CDR1 SGHRS, CDR2 YFSETQ. Trimming took 4 bases from V and 0 from J; bases not matched to a gene: 5.

This chain uses TRBV5-6 with TRBJ1-5; D gene uncertain. V was clipped by 0 bases and J by 7 bases, with 11 bases between them. This CDR3 comprises 14 residues. CDR1 and CDR2 from the germline V gene are SGHDT and YYEEEE. The CDR3 DNA reads TGTGCCAGCAGCTTGGTTAGAGGGAACCAGCCCCAGCATTTT. It translates to CASSLVRGNQPQHF.

In its sample, this clonotype was seen many times. This chain connects TRBV20-1 to TRBJ2-1; 14 positions match TRBD2. After removal of 6 bases from V and 1 base from J, the junction contained 23 bases not matched to a gene. Germline V gene sequence: CDR1 DFQATT, CDR2 SNEGSKA (reference sequence). This CDR3 comprises 22 residues. DNA for the CDR3: TGCAGTGCGGTGCTATCCCTTCCCGGGACTAGCGGGAGACTTCATTCCTACAATGAGCAGTTCTTC. Translated: CSAVLSLPGTSGRLHSYNEQFF.

CDR3 loop: CASSYALSGNERYF. DNA of the CDR3: TGTGCCAGCAGTTACGCCCTGTCCGGCAATGAGCGGTACTTC. The rearrangement joins TRBV6-6 to TRBJ2-4, with D unclear. The CDR3 runs 14 residues. CDR1 is MNHNY, CDR2 SVGAGI, per germline (reference sequence). V was clipped by 2 bases and J by 15 bases, with 20 bases between them.

The sample holds a few counts of this clonotype. This may arise from a read error, as a much more abundant clone is one base away. This sequence joins TRBV20-1 and TRBJ2-1; TRBD2 agrees at 10 bases. Per the germline V gene, CDR1 is DFQATT and CDR2 is SNEGSKA (reference sequence). The CDR3 is made up of 15 amino acids. V dropped 0 bases and J dropped 6; count of bases not matched to a gene: 5. CDR3 region: CSARDGLADSNEQFF. The CDR3 bases are TGCAGTGCTAGAGACGGACTAGCGGATAGCAATGAGCAGTTCTTC.

This clonotype was observed many times. The chain carries TRBV20-1 and TRBJ2-1; no firm D call. The length of the CDR3 is 16 residues. V was shortened by 3 bases and J by 0 bases, with 15 bases between the two germline ends. CDR1 is DFQATT and CDR2 is SNEGSKA in the germline V gene (reference sequence). CDR3 sequence (DNA): TGCAGTGCTAGGTGGGTAGCTGAAAGCTCCTACAATGAGCAGTTCTTC. It is translated as CSARWVAESSYNEQFF.

Ten or more counts support this clonotype. This chain links TRBV10-3 with TRBJ2-1; 11 nucleotides align to TRBD1. This CDR3 is built from 15 residues. Germline CDR1 and CDR2: ENHRY and SYGVKD. Germline trimming cut 0 bases from V and 6 bases from J; bases unmatched to any gene: 1. The CDR3 loop is CAISESGTGGNEQFF. Here the CDR3 DNA reads TGTGCCATCAGTGAGTCGGGGACAGGGGGCAATGAGCAGTTCTTC.

This clonotype was counted many times. This sequence joins TRBV20-1 and TRBJ2-7, with TRBD1 as a possible D gene (6 bases). The germline gives CDR1 DFQATT, CDR2 SNEGSKA (reference sequence). CDR3 length: 13 amino acids. Trimming left V 3 bases short and J 0 bases short, with 9 bases between. This CDR3 reads CSARTGSSYEQYF. The CDR3 DNA reads TGCAGTGCTAGGACAGGTAGCTCCTACGAGCAGTACTTC.

This clonotype was seen ten or more times. The rearrangement uses TRBV7-2 and TRBJ2-5; weak D call: TRBD1 (6 bases). Germline V gene sequence: CDR1 SGHTA, CDR2 FQGNSA. The CDR3 has 16 amino acids. Trimming shortened V by 7 bases and J by 3 bases, and 21 bases separated the two germline ends. The CDR3 DNA reads as TGTGCCAGCACGCTCAGGGGCGGACTTGAAAAAGAGACCCAGTACTTC. This encodes CASTLRGGLEKETQYF.

This clonotype has ten or more counts. The chain carries TRBV7-2 and TRBJ1-4; no clear D. V lost 1 base and J lost 0, with 6 bases in between. The germline V gene has CDR1 SGHTA and CDR2 FQGNSA. The CDR3 has 15 amino acids. The CDR3, as DNA: TGTGCCAGCAGCTTAGGCCAGACAACTAATGAAAAACTGTTTTTT. Translating gives CASSLGQTTNEKLFF.